This TCR beta chain appears in the sequencing data of a study of spatial heterogeneity in lung cancer. At the level of the study: Untreated early-stage non-small cell lung cancer patients, roughly 72 in total, were the donors. Overall study findings and caveats: Follow-up blood showed ubiquitous expanded tumor TCRs less than blood at resection did.

All TCR cDNA molecules were individually tagged with a unique molecular identifier. TCRdb used MiXCR to reprocess the 5' RACE reads, holding one entry per CDR3 protein. The sample includes 95,000 to 130,000 distinct CDR3 sequences, 10% to 15% of them seen just once. The time point denotes: blood at routine non-recurrence follow-up after resection. Whole RNA, isolated from tumor, nontumor lung or frozen PBMC, was sequenced without prior sorting. The CDR3 spans 16 residues. V was trimmed by 2 bases and J by 6 bases, leaving 14 bases between them. The germline V gene has CDR1 MDHEN and CDR2 SYDVKM. Regarding this clonotype: Its antigen is unknown.

The origin of this receptor is a male donor with early-stage non-small cell lung cancer. The chain is built from TRBV28 and TRBJ1-6, with a weak D call TRBD1 (6 bases). The sequencing used PBMCs, collected at follow-up. CDR3 DNA: TGTGCCAGCAGTTTACTTACAGGGAGATTTAATTCACCCCTCCACTTT. This encodes CASSLLTGRFNSPLHF.